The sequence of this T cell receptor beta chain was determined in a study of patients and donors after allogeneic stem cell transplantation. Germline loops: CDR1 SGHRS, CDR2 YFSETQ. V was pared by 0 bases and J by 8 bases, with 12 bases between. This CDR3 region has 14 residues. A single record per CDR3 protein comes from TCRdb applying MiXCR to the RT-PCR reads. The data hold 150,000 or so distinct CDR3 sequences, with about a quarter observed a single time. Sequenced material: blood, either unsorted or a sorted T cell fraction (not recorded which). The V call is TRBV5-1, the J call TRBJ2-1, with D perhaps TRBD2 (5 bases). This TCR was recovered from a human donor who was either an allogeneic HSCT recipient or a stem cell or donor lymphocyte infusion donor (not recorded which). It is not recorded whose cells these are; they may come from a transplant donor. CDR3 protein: CASSLVRGRHEQFF. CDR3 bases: TGCGCCAGCAGCTTGGTTCGGGGTAGGCATGAGCAGTTCTTC.